This T cell receptor (beta chain) was sequenced in a study of blood T cell repertoires in COVID-19. Across the whole study: For recovered donors of Cohort 3, there were two negative PCRs, clearance, or symptom resolution. Samples representing acute and convalescent COVID-19 were sourced from the United States, Italy and Spain.

Individuals drawn from 20 to 25 US areas were about 18 to 95 years old. In the study's own analysis: Estimation of nucleated cell counts was performed using reference gene primer amplification. Method: immunoSEQ multiplex PCR; TCRdb's copy keeps in-frame clones and lacks some. From that table come the V and J calls and clone size; the DNA was used to work out D and trimming. The sample carries under 200,000 clones, 79% recorded once. The V gene's germline CDR1 is LGHNT and CDR2 FRNRAP. The CDR3 totals 13 residues. V lost 7 bases and J lost 5; bases outside the gene matches: 5. The clonotype was recovered from a woman between 70 and 85 years old in a cohort exposed to, infected with or recovered from COVID-19 (not recorded which). Sequenced: PBMCs or T cells enriched from blood (not recorded which). V gene TRBV12-5 combines with J gene TRBJ2-1; 7 bases match TRBD2. In nucleotides, the CDR3 is TGTGCTAGTGTGGGGACTAACGACAATGAGCAGTTCTTC. Amino acid sequence: CASVGTNDNEQFF.